This T cell receptor (beta chain) comes out of a study of shared clonotypes between healthy human individuals. Study as a whole: CD4 naive and CD4 memory each took three plates per donor, while CD8 naive took two and CD8 memory one. Findings of the study overall: Sharing across a few donors was seen in around 5% of naive CD4 clonotypes. A reduction in generation probabilities was seen for non-shared clonotypes relative to those shared by all four donors.

Selected positively for CCR7 and CD45RO-negative, naive CD8 cells excluded terminally differentiated effector memory CD45RA+ cells. This clone appeared once. Its antigen is currently unknown. Sequencing was performed with immunoSEQ multiplex PCR; in TCRdb, only in-frame clones are kept and a portion is missing. The repertoire includes about 870,000 clones, over 90% of them detected once, and under 30% sits in the top ten. The CDR3 spans 13 residues. The V segment lost 5 bases and the J segment 7 bases; nucleotides outside the gene matches: 6. Germline values: CDR1 MDHEN, CDR2 SYDVKM. The specimen was naive CD8+ T cells sorted from blood. This clonotype was sampled from a man younger than 40 in good health. The chain links TRBV28 to TRBJ2-7; 9 nucleotides line up with TRBD2. The chain's CDR3 is CASSLTSGWEQYF. CDR3 sequence (DNA): TGTGCCAGCAGTCTCACTAGCGGGTGGGAGCAGTACTTC.